These 22 T cell receptor beta chains were all obtained from the same sample, sequenced in a study of T-cell reconstitution after alpha-beta-depleted transplantation in children (dated by TCRdb to 2016 to 2017). Reading the label with the study, this specimen's treatment or condition is: allogeneic hematopoietic cell transplantation with graft depleted of TCRalphabeta T cells and CD19 B cells. Preparation of the library involved PCR. TCRdb names Illumina HiSeq 2500 as the instrument used. TCR libraries were prepared with molecular barcoding, using unique molecular identifiers to normalize TCRbeta repertoire quantification. Using fastp trimming at Q25 and MiXCR clonotype assembly, TCRdb reanalyzed the public sequencing data and kept in-frame beta chains. Identical CDR3 proteins give one entry, which carries the most common genes and DNA. Present in this sample are hundreds of thousands of distinct CDR3 sequences, 16% of which were seen just once. Roughly 40% of the sample is held by the ten biggest clonotypes.

The material was PBMCs, mostly from graft donor cells, obtained 360 days after TCRalphabeta/CD19-depleted stem cell transplant. These receptor sequences come from a male patient aged 2 to 9 who had a stem cell transplant for acute lymphoblastic leukemia, so the T cells may come from the graft donor.

This clonotype was found a few times. The J gene is TRBJ1-1, the V gene TRBV4-2, with D possibly TRBD1 on 6 matching bases. Germline V gene sequence: CDR1 LGHNA, CDR2 YNFKEQ. This CDR3 has 16 amino acids. V dropped 0 bases and J dropped 1 base, with 12 bases sitting between them. Here the CDR3 DNA reads TGTGCCAGCAGCCAAGAGGGGGGGCGAGAGAACACTGAAGCTTTCTTT. Translated: CASSQEGGRENTEAFF.

This clonotype showed up just a few times. The V gene is TRBV28, the J gene TRBJ1-1; 7 bases align to TRBD1. The V and J ends lost 5 bases and 2 bases, in that order; junction bases with no gene match: 11. The CDR3 is 16 amino acids. Germline CDR1 reads MDHEN; CDR2 reads SYDVKM. The CDR3 DNA reads as TGTGCCAGCAGTCCCTATTTGGGACAGACAAACACTGAAGCTTTCTTT. It codes for CASSPYLGQTNTEAFF.

This clonotype came up a few times. The genes are TRBV4-2 and TRBJ2-1, with 8 bases lining up with TRBD1. The ends lost 1 base at V and 1 base at J; junction bases unmatched: 6. The CDR3 contains 17 residues. Germline V CDR1 and CDR2: LGHNA, YNFKEQ. CDR3 sequence reads: CASSQATGVSSYNEQFF. The CDR3 DNA reads as TGTGCCAGCAGCCAAGCGACAGGGGTCAGTTCCTACAATGAGCAGTTCTTC.

This clonotype came up a few times. The CDR3: CASSRGLGNTIYF. CDR3 coding DNA: TGTGCCAGCAGTCGGGGGCTTGGAAACACCATATATTTT. This sequence joins TRBV27 and TRBJ1-3, with a possible D match to TRBD1 (6 bases). In germline, CDR1 is MNHEY, CDR2 SMNVEV (reference sequence). The CDR3 contains 13 residues. Trimming pared 5 bases from V and 3 bases from J, leaving 8 bases between.

This clonotype came up many times. The chain uses TRBV27 and TRBJ2-1; 14 nucleotides line up with TRBD2. Trimming took 5 bases from V and 5 from J; bases not matched to a gene: 11. This CDR3 region has 18 residues. In germline, CDR1 is MNHEY, CDR2 SMNVEV (reference sequence). CDR3 region: CASSPLGTSGSGDNEQFF. The CDR3 nucleotides read TGTGCCAGCAGTCCGCTCGGGACTAGCGGGAGCGGCGACAATGAGCAGTTCTTC.

This clonotype came up many times. This chain's CDR3 is CASSLKHHSYEQYF. CDR3 DNA sequence: TGTGCCAGCAGTTTGAAGCATCACTCCTACGAGCAGTACTTC. V and J are TRBV12-3 or TRBV12-4 and TRBJ2-7; D remains unclear. V dropped 3 bases and J dropped 0 bases, with 9 bases sitting between them. This CDR3 has 14 residues.

This clonotype was seen only a few times. The rearrangement links TRBV27 to TRBJ2-2; TRBD1 matches at 8 bases. Germline CDR1 reads MNHEY; CDR2 reads SMNVEV (reference sequence). J gave up 4 bases and V 5 bases, and 9 bases lay outside the gene matches. The CDR3 totals 16 residues. The CDR3 sequence is CASSILGQVATGELFF. The CDR3 DNA sequence: TGTGCCAGCAGTATTCTGGGACAGGTTGCCACCGGGGAGCTGTTTTTT.

This clonotype occurred many times. The J gene is TRBJ2-7, the V gene TRBV29-1; the D is unclear. This CDR3 comprises 10 residues. The V and J ends lost 6 bases and 4 bases respectively, with 7 bases between them. The germline V gene has CDR1 SQVTM and CDR2 ANQGSEA. CDR3 sequence: CSVLGYEQYF. For the CDR3, the DNA is TGCAGCGTCCTGGGATACGAGCAGTACTTC.

The gene calls are TRBV25-1 and TRBJ2-5; 8 positions agree with TRBD1. Germline values: CDR1 MGHDK, CDR2 SYGVNS. Trimming removed 4 bases from V and 5 bases from J; junction bases left unmatched: 6. The CDR3 covers 14 residues. Here the CDR3 DNA reads TGTGCCAGCAGTGCCCGACAGGGGTGGGAGACCCAGTACTTC. It codes for CASSARQGWETQYF.

J is TRBJ2-1 and V is TRBV7-9; TRBD2 aligns across 14 bases. Losses at the gene ends were 6 bases for V and 9 bases for J; bases not matched to a gene: 7. CDR1 SEHNR and CDR2 FQNEAQ come from the germline V gene (reference sequence). The length of the CDR3 is 15 residues. CDR3 residues: CASRRLAGGPGEQFF. The CDR3 DNA follows: TGTGCCAGCAGAAGACTAGCGGGAGGGCCGGGTGAGCAGTTCTTC. Full variable domain (remainder filled in from reference TRBV7-9 and TRBJ2-1): DTGVSQNPRHKITKRGQNVTFRCDPISEHNRLYWYRQTLGQGPEFLTYFQNEAQLEKSRLLSDRFSAERPKGSFSTLEIQRTEQGDSAMYLCASRRLAGGPGEQFFGPGTRLTVL.

This chain uses TRBV10-3 with TRBJ1-2, with 7 positions matching TRBD1. From germline, CDR1 is ENHRY and CDR2 SYGVKD. The CDR3 is made up of 12 amino acids. V was clipped by 7 bases and J by 4 bases; unmatched bases: 3. CDR3 residues: CAITRTGYGYTF. As DNA, the CDR3 is TGTGCCATCACTAGGACAGGCTATGGCTACACCTTC.

This clonotype was seen at least ten times. V gene TRBV5-1 combines with J gene TRBJ2-2; D not certain. There are 12 residues in the CDR3. Trimming left V 2 bases short and J 5 bases short, with 4 bases between. Per germline, CDR1 SGHRS and CDR2 YFSETQ. The CDR3 DNA sequence: TGCGCCAGCAGCTTTTCGACCGGGGAGCTGTTTTTT. Amino acids: CASSFSTGELFF.

The chain carries TRBV9 and TRBJ2-7; D is uncertain. V lost 7 bases to trimming and J lost 3 bases, with 17 bases between them. The CDR3 runs 14 residues. In germline, CDR1 is SGDLS, CDR2 YYNGEE. The CDR3 coding sequence is TGTGCCAGCTCCCGTTCTGGCGGCAGCTACGAGCAGTACTTC. Translating gives CASSRSGGSYEQYF.

V and J are TRBV18 and TRBJ2-7; 10 bases are shared with TRBD1. V lost 10 bases and J lost 6; bases outside the gene matches: 9. This CDR3 is built from 13 residues. Germline loops: CDR1 KGHSH, CDR2 LQKENI. CDR3 DNA sequence: TGTGCCACCCGAAGACAGGGGGCGAGCGAGCAGTACTTC. It is translated as CATRRQGASEQYF.

This clonotype has just a few counts. V and J are TRBV12-5 and TRBJ2-4; 16 nucleotides agree with TRBD2. With 2 bases clipped from V and 0 bases from J, the junction kept 13 bases outside the gene matches. CDR1 is LGHNT, CDR2 FRNRAP, per germline. The CDR3 consists of 22 residues. CDR3: CASGLPLTAGLAGGVAKNIQYF. For the CDR3, the DNA is TGTGCTAGTGGTTTGCCCCTCACCGCGGGACTAGCGGGGGGGGTAGCCAAAAACATTCAGTACTTC.

This rearrangement joins TRBV9 to TRBJ2-1; D may be TRBD2 (5 bases). Deletions cut 5 bases from V and 0 bases from J, with 9 bases between. This CDR3 spans 14 amino acids. Germline values: CDR1 SGDLS, CDR2 YYNGEE. The CDR3 DNA is TGTGCCAGCAGTGAGCGGAGCTCCTACAATGAGCAGTTCTTC. It translates to CASSERSSYNEQFF.

In this sample, this clonotype turned up many times. This sequence joins TRBV5-1 and TRBJ2-4, with D perhaps matching TRBD1 (5 bases). The CDR3 sequence is 15 residues long. V shed 1 base and J shed 3 bases, with 11 bases lying between them. The germline V gene has CDR1 SGHRS and CDR2 YFSETQ. CDR3 sequence reads: CASSLKTAGKNIQYF. The DNA for the CDR3 is TGCGCCAGCAGCTTGAAGACAGCAGGCAAAAACATTCAGTACTTC.

This clonotype has more than one count but fewer than ten. The rearrangement joins TRBV9 to TRBJ2-5; the D gene could be TRBD1 or TRBD2 (6 bases each). V shed 4 bases and J shed 1 base, with 17 bases lying between them. The CDR3 loop spans 16 amino acids. Germline-derived CDR1 and CDR2 are SGDLS and YYNGEE. CDR3 amino acids: CASSLSHRGPQETQYF. The CDR3 DNA reads as TGTGCCAGCAGCCTCTCCCACCGGGGGCCCCAAGAGACCCAGTACTTC.

J is TRBJ2-7 and V is TRBV7-2; 7 nucleotides align to TRBD1. There are 14 residues in the CDR3. Germline V lookup: CDR1 SGHTA, CDR2 FQGNSA. J lost 7 bases, V lost 2 bases, and 8 bases had no gene match. This CDR3 reads CASSLLGPRGEQYF. The CDR3 DNA follows: TGTGCCAGCAGCTTATTGGGCCCCAGGGGGGAGCAGTACTTC.

The chain recombines TRBV6-2 or TRBV6-3 with TRBJ2-1, with D maybe TRBD1 (6 bases). Germline lookup yields CDR1 MNHEY and CDR2 SVGEGT. Between the trimmed V and J ends, which lost 2 bases and 0 bases, there was a span of 11 bases. The CDR3 extends over 16 amino acids. Written as DNA, the CDR3 is TGTGCCAGCAGTTACCCAGGACAGAGCTCCTACAATGAGCAGTTCTTC. Protein: CASSYPGQSSYNEQFF.

Remarks on this clonotype: One junction end does not reproduce the germline sequence, and a read error may be involved. The chain employs TRBV5-1 and TRBJ2-4; D assignment may be TRBD1 or TRBD2 (5 bases each). Germline V gene lookup returns CDR1 SGHRS and CDR2 YFSETQ. This CDR3 spans 13 amino acids. In DNA, the CDR3 is TGCGCCAGCAGCTTGGGGCCGGGGCCCCCGACGAACTTC. As protein: CASSLGPGPPTNF.

This clonotype was seen a handful of times. The V gene is TRBV20-1, the J gene TRBJ2-1, with D hard to call. This CDR3 spans 15 amino acids. Germline assignment: CDR1 DFQATT and CDR2 SNEGSKA (reference sequence). V was clipped by 6 bases and J by 9 bases, with 24 bases between them. The CDR3 bases are TGCAGTGCCACCGGGTCTGACCGCAGACCGGGTGAGCAGTTCTTC. Protein product: CSATGSDRRPGEQFF.